Listed here are 17 T cell receptor beta chains from one sample, sequenced in a study of T cells after yellow fever vaccination. TCRdb used MiXCR to reprocess the 5' RACE reads, holding one entry per CDR3 protein. The repertoire holds 500,000 to 650,000 distinct CDR3 sequences, with over 9% as singletons. Specimen: PBMCs, collected on the day of the yellow fever booster vaccination. All receptors derive from a man aged 30 to 39 who received the YFV17D yellow fever vaccine.

The chain uses TRBV7-6 and TRBJ1-2; 10 bases fit TRBD1. Per germline, CDR1 SGHVS and CDR2 FNYEAQ. The CDR3 loop spans 16 amino acids. V lost 5 bases, J lost 8 bases, and 14 bases stayed unmatched. CDR3 sequence: CASSPMGTGELEGYTF. CDR3 DNA sequence: TGTGCCAGCAGCCCCATGGGGACAGGGGAATTGGAAGGCTACACCTTC.

The chain is built from TRBV7-2 and TRBJ2-7; TRBD2 might be the D (5 bases). The germline V gene encodes CDR1 SGHTA and CDR2 FQGNSA. V lost 1 base and J lost 2, with 9 bases in between. The CDR3 contains 14 residues. CDR3 nucleotide sequence: TGTGCCAGCAGCTTAGTGCGGGTTCCCTACGAGCAGTACTTC. This translates into CASSLVRVPYEQYF.

This clonotype has more than one count but fewer than ten. The chain couples TRBV3-1 to TRBJ1-4, with a possible D match to TRBD1 (5 bases). Trimming removed 4 bases at V and 6 bases at J, with 12 bases between. The CDR3 extends over 14 amino acids. Germline values: CDR1 LGHDT, CDR2 YNNKEL (reference sequence). CDR3 loop: CASSRGLLDEKLFF. The CDR3 bases are TGTGCCAGCAGCCGGGGACTACTTGATGAAAAACTGTTTTTT.

This clonotype was observed a few times. The chain links TRBV7-6 to TRBJ2-3; D might be TRBD2 (6 bases). The CDR3 is 14 residues long. CDR1 and CDR2 from the germline V gene are SGHVS and FNYEAQ. V lost 2 bases to trimming and J lost 9 bases, with 15 bases between them. Written as DNA, the CDR3 is TGTGCCAGCAGCTTAAAAACTAGCCCCCCGACGCAGTATTTT. It encodes CASSLKTSPPTQYF.

This clonotype was seen more than once but under ten times. CDR3 protein: CASRNSGTLLGYTF. The CDR3 nucleotides read TGTGCCAGCCGAAATTCAGGGACCCTATTGGGCTACACCTTC. This chain joins TRBV6-1 and TRBJ1-2; D is possibly TRBD1 (5 bases). V lost 8 bases, J lost 8 bases, and 21 bases lay in between. The CDR3 is made up of 14 amino acids. Germline V gene data show CDR1 as MNHNS and CDR2 as SASEGT.

The chain carries TRBV5-1 and TRBJ1-5, with 7 bases matching TRBD1. J gave up 5 bases and V 4 bases, and 6 bases lay outside the gene matches. Germline lookup yields CDR1 SGHRS and CDR2 YFSETQ. This CDR3 has 14 residues. The CDR3 spells CASSLGGTDQPQHF. For the CDR3, the DNA is TGCGCCAGCAGCCTAGGGGGCACTGATCAGCCCCAGCATTTT.

This clonotype was counted only a few times. The chain has TRBV25-1 and TRBJ2-6; possible D gene TRBD2, 5 bases. Deletions cut 8 bases from V and 3 bases from J, with 14 bases between. The CDR3 runs 15 residues. Germline V CDR1 and CDR2: MGHDK, SYGVNS. The CDR3 reads CASDGGNVGANVLTF. The DNA of the CDR3 is TGTGCCAGCGATGGAGGTAATGTTGGGGCCAACGTCCTGACTTTC.

This chain joins TRBV5-1 and TRBJ2-3, with 11 bases fitting TRBD2. The CDR3 extends over 16 amino acids. J was trimmed by 5 bases and V by 1 base; bases with no gene match: 6. CDR1 is SGHRS, CDR2 YFSETQ, per germline. This CDR3 reads CASSLTSGRVGDTQYF. Written as DNA, the CDR3 is TGCGCCAGCAGCTTGACTAGCGGGAGAGTCGGAGATACGCAGTATTTT.

The rearrangement uses TRBV7-9 and TRBJ1-2; no clear D. CDR3 length: 14 amino acids. Germline V gene lookup returns CDR1 SEHNR and CDR2 FQNEAQ (reference sequence). The V gene lost 1 base and the J gene lost 7 bases, with 13 bases spanning the gap. The CDR3 is CASSLDVVFLGYTF. The CDR3 DNA sequence: TGTGCCAGCAGCTTAGATGTGGTATTTCTTGGCTACACCTTC. Full variable domain (missing parts from reference TRBV7-9 and TRBJ1-2): DTGVSQNPRHKITKRGQNVTFRCDPISEHNRLYWYRQTLGQGPEFLTYFQNEAQLEKSRLLSDRFSAERPKGSFSTLEIQRTEQGDSAMYLCASSLDVVFLGYTFGSGTRLTVV.

The chain combines TRBV3-1 with TRBJ2-7; D may be TRBD2 (5 bases). The V and J ends lost 10 bases and 3 bases respectively, with 22 bases between them. The CDR3 consists of 15 residues. The germline V gene has CDR1 LGHDT and CDR2 YNNKEL (reference sequence). CDR3 residues: CATTQEKLGDYEQYF. CDR3 nucleotides: TGTGCCACCACCCAAGAAAAGTTGGGAGACTACGAGCAGTACTTC.

The chain combines TRBV29-1 with TRBJ2-3; tentative D call: TRBD1 (5 bases). Germline CDR1 reads SQVTM; CDR2 reads ANQGSEA. The CDR3 runs 16 residues. V gave up 4 bases and J gave up 0 bases, with 17 bases separating them. CDR3 in DNA: TGCAGCGTTGTTCCTACAGGCCGTTTGAGCACAGATACGCAGTATTTT. It yields the protein CSVVPTGRLSTDTQYF.

In this sample, this clonotype turned up a few times. The chain uses TRBV6-1 and TRBJ2-3; D possibly uses TRBD1 or TRBD2 (5 bases each). The CDR3 runs 17 residues. With 6 bases removed from V and 2 bases from J, the gap between germline ends came to 21 bases. Germline assignment: CDR1 MNHNS and CDR2 SASEGT. Here the CDR3 reads CASRHPLGADNTDTQYF. For the CDR3, the DNA is TGTGCCAGCAGGCACCCCTTAGGAGCGGACAACACAGATACGCAGTATTTT.

The CDR3 DNA sequence: TGTGCCAGCAGCTTAGGACTCTGGACCGCAGATACGCAGTATTTT. It specifies CASSLGLWTADTQYF. The chain uses TRBV7-9 and TRBJ2-3; the D is unclear. Trimming took 1 base from V and 4 from J, leaving 12 bases between them. CDR3 length equals 15 residues. CDR1 is SEHNR, CDR2 FQNEAQ, per germline (reference sequence).

This clonotype showed up just a few times. The chain combines TRBV7-2 with TRBJ2-7, with D possibly TRBD2 on 5 matching bases. V was trimmed by 5 bases and J by 0 bases, leaving 8 bases between them. From germline, CDR1 is SGHTA and CDR2 FQGNSA. CDR3 length: 13 amino acids. The CDR3 bases are TGTGCCAGCAGCGAGGGTATCTCCTACGAGCAGTACTTC. Translation: CASSEGISYEQYF.

This clonotype was observed many times. This sequence joins TRBV12-3 or TRBV12-4 and TRBJ2-1; D unresolved. Trimming cost V 3 bases and J 9 bases, with 6 bases left between them. The CDR3 loop spans 11 amino acids. The CDR3 loop is CASSLSREQFF. The CDR3 DNA is TGTGCCAGCAGTTTGAGCCGTGAGCAGTTCTTC.

This chain connects TRBV7-6 to TRBJ2-1, with D perhaps TRBD2 (6 bases). Per germline, CDR1 SGHVS and CDR2 FNYEAQ. The CDR3 is made up of 16 amino acids. V was clipped by 6 bases and J by 4 bases, with 19 bases between them. This CDR3 reads CASSLVRDSHYNEQFF. The CDR3 nucleotides are TGTGCCAGCAGTTTGGTGCGGGACTCCCATTACAATGAGCAGTTCTTC.

This clonotype was picked up a small number of times. CDR3 loop: CASSPNSGISYEQYF. CDR3 in DNA: TGTGCCAGCAGCCCCAATAGCGGTATCTCCTACGAGCAGTACTTC. The V call is TRBV7-2, the J call TRBJ2-7; D might be TRBD2 (6 bases). Trimming left V 5 bases short and J 0 bases short, with 14 bases between. The length of the CDR3 is 15 residues. CDR1 SGHTA and CDR2 FQGNSA come from the germline V gene.